The TCR beta chain under discussion was sequenced for a study of shared clonotypes between healthy human individuals. The overall study: The plates for each donor numbered three CD4 naive, three CD4 memory, two CD8 naive and one CD8 memory. Findings of the study overall: An anticipated effect of sequencing depth on clonotype sharing among donors was recognized.

Trimming removed 4 bases from V and 4 bases from J, with 20 bases in between. In germline, CDR1 is SGHNT, CDR2 YYREEE (reference sequence). CDR3 size: 16 residues. About this clone: The target antigen is unknown.

On sorted subsets, replicate PCRs used 150 to 250 ng DNA, or about 30,000 T cell genomes. Generated by immunoSEQ multiplex PCR, the TCRdb table keeps only in-frame clones and is missing some. This repertoire shows some 2,400,000 clones, around 95% found once; its top ten account for approximately 0.13%. The origin of this receptor is a man between 18 and 29 years old in good health. Sequences were obtained from naive CD4+ T cells sorted from blood. Subset defined: CD45RA+ positively selected. The chain carries TRBV5-4 and TRBJ1-2, with D tentatively TRBD1 (5 bases). This CDR3 reads CASSPGGGEGSYGYTF. The CDR3 DNA is TGTGCCAGCAGCCCCGGCGGAGGGGAAGGGAGCTATGGCTACACCTTC.